This TCR beta chain was sequenced for a study of beta chain features in type 1 diabetes. Whole-study context: Sorted cells numbering over 95,000,000 were examined across all samples. Study-wide results and caveats: VDJ junctions from type 1 diabetes patients carried fewer insertions and larger deletions. The question left open here concerned HLA type influencing TCRB rearrangement. Within each of all four CD4+ subsets, Type 1 diabetes patients had TCRB CDR3s that were moderately but significantly shorter.

Per germline, CDR1 MNHEY and CDR2 SVGAGI. There are 15 residues in the CDR3. Trimming left V 6 bases short and J 1 base short, with 14 bases between. A few counts support this clone. Antigen specificity is unknown. Each donor gave one heparinised blood draw averaging roughly 120 mL. Reverse transcribing all isolated RNA meant expressed TCRB transcripts were sequenced. Produced via immunoSEQ multiplex PCR; TCRdb's table is partial and in-frame only. The table has over 600,000 clones, around 12% seen once. The clonotype originates from a man aged 25 to 40 with type 1 diabetes. The sample consisted of naive CD4+ T cells from blood. This chain joins TRBV6-5 and TRBJ2-3, with a tentative D call TRBD1 (5 bases). In DNA, the CDR3 is TGTGCCAGCAGCCGCCAGGGTCAAGGCACAGATACGCAGTATTTT. Translation gives CASSRQGQGTDTQYF.